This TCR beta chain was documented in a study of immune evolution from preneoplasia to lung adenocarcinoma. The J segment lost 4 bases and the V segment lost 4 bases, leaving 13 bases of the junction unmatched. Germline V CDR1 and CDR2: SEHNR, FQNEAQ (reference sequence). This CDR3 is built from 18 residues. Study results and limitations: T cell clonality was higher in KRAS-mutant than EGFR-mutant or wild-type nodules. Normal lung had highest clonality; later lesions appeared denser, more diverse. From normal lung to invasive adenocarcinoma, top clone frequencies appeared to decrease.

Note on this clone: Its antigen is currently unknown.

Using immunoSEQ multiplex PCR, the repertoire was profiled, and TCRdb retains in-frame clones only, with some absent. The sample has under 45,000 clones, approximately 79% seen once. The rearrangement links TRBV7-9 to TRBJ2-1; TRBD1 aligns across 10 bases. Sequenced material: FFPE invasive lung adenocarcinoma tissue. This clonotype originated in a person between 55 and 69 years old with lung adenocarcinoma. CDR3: CASSSTRQGASIYNEQFF. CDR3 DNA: TGTGCCAGCAGCTCAACCCGACAGGGGGCGTCGATATACAATGAGCAGTTCTTC.